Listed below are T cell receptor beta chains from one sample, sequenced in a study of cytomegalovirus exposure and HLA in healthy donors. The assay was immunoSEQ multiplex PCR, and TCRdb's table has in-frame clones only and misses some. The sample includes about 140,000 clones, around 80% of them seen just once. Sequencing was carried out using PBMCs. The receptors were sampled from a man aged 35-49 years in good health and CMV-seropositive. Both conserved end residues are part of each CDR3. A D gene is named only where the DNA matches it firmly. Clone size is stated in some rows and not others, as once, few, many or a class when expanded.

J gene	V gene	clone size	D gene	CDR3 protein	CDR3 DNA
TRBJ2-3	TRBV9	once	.	CASSVGGGLSDTQYF	TGTGCCAGCAGCGTAGGAGGAGGATTGTCAGATACGCAGTATTTT
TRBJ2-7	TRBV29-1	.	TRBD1	CSVVPTGAASSYEQYF	TGCAGCGTTGTCCCCACAGGGGCCGCGAGCTCCTACGAGCAGTACTTC
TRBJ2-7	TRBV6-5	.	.	CASSLGGTLYEQYF	TGTGCCAGCAGTCTTGGGGGGACTCTCTACGAGCAGTACTTC
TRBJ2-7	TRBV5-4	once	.	CASTLDRDYEQYF	TGTGCCAGCACCTTGGACAGAGACTACGAGCAGTACTTC
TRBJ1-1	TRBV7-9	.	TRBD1	CASSFTTGQNTEAFF	TGTGCCAGCAGCTTTACGACAGGGCAGAACACTGAAGCTTTCTTT
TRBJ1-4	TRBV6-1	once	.	CASRGRGEKLFF	TGTGCCAGCAGGGGCCGGGGGGAAAAACTGTTTTTT
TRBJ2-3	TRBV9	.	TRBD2	CASSQGLAGGQDTQYF	TGTGCCAGCAGCCAAGGACTAGCGGGAGGGCAAGATACGCAGTATTTT
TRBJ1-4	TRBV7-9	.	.	CASSPTVYNEKLFF	TGTGCCAGCAGCCCTACAGTCTACAATGAAAAACTGTTTTTT
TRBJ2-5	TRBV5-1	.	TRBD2	CASSSGTSGRASQYF	TGCGCCAGCAGCTCCGGGACTAGCGGGAGGGCCAGTCAGTACTTC
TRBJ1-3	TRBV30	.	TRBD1	CAWSVGTGVYTIYF	TGTGCCTGGAGTGTCGGGACAGGGGTATACACCATATATTTT
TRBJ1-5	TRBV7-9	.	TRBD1	CASSGLSGTGGYSNQPQHF	TGTGCCAGCAGCGGCCTGTCCGGGACAGGGGGCTATAGCAATCAGCCCCAGCATTTT
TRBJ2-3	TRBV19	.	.	CASSIIQGSSERDTQYF	TGTGCCAGTAGTATTATCCAGGGGAGTTCGGAGAGGGATACGCAGTATTTT
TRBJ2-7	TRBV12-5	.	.	CASGFREEQYF	TGTGCTAGTGGTTTCCGGGAGGAGCAGTACTTC
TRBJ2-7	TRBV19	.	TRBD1	CASSRDRRLYEQYF	TGTGCCAGTAGTAGGGACAGGAGACTCTACGAGCAGTACTTC
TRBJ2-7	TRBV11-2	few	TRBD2	CASSLGGTSGLIYEQYF	TGTGCCAGCAGCTTAGGGGGTACTAGCGGTTTGATCTACGAGCAGTACTTC
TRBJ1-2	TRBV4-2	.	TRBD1	CASSQDSFMVGQGKANYGYTF	TGTGCCAGCAGCCAAGATTCATTTATGGTCGGACAGGGTAAAGCTAACTATGGCTACACCTTC
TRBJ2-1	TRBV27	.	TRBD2	CASLPGLDSNEQFF	TGTGCCAGCCTGCCGGGACTAGACAGTAATGAGCAGTTCTTC
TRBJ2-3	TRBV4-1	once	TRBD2	CASSRISTSGSGDTQYF	TGCGCCAGCAGCCGAATCAGTACTAGCGGGAGTGGAGATACGCAGTATTTT
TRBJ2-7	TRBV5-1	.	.	CASSPGLGGYEQYF	TGCGCCAGCAGCCCGGGACTGGGGGGCTACGAGCAGTACTTC